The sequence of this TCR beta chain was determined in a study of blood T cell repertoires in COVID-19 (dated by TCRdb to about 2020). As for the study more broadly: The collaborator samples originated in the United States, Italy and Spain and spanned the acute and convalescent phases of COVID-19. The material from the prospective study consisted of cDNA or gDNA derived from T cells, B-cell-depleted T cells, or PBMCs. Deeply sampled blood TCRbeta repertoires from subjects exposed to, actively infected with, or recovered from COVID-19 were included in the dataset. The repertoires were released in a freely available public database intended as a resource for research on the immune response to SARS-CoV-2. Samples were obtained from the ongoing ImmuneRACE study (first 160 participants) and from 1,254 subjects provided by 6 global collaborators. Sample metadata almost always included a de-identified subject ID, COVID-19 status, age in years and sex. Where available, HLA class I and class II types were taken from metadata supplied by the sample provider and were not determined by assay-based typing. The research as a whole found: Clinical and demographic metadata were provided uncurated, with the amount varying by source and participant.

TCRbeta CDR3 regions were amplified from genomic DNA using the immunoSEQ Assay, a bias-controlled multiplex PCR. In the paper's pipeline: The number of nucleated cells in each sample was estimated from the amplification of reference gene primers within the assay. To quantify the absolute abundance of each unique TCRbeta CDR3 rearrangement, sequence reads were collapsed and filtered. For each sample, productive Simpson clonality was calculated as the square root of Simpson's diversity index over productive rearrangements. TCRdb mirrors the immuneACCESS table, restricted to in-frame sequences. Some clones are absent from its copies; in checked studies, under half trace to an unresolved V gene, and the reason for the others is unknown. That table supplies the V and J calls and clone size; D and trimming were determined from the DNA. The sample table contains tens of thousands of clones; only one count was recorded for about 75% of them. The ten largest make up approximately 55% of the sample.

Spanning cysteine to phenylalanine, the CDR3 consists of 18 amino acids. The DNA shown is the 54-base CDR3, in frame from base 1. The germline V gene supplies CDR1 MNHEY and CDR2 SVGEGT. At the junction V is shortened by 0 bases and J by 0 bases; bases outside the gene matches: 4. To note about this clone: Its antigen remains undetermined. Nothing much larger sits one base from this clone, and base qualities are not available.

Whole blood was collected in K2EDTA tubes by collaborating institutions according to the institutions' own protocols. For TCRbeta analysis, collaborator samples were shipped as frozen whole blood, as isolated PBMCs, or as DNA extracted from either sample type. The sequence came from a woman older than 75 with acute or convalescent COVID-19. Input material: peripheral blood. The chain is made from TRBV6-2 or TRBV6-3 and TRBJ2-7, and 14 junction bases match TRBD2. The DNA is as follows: TGTGCCAGCAGTTACTCGCCTGGGACTAGCGGGAGCTCCTACGAGCAGTACTTC. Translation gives CASSYSPGTSGSSYEQYF.